The 15 T cell receptor beta chains in this list originate from one sample, sequenced in a study of shared clonotypes between healthy human individuals. CD45RO-negative CD8 cells positively selected for CCR7 made up the naive population, which excluded terminally differentiated effector memory CD45RA+ cells. Assay used: immunoSEQ multiplex PCR; TCRdb lists only in-frame clones, some missing. The data contain about 2.1 million clones, about 93% of them singletons. Sample: naive CD8+ T cells from PBMCs. Every receptor here comes from a man aged 18 to 30 in good health. Some clones in this sample may be carry-over from other donors' samples.

About this clone: Relative to the germline gene, one junction end is altered; a read error may explain this. This sequence joins TRBV28 and TRBJ2-1, with 11 nucleotides matching TRBD2. The CDR3 sequence is 16 residues long. Germline V gene lookup returns CDR1 MDHEN and CDR2 SYDVKM. This CDR3 is CASSLLGTSGYNEQFF. CDR3 coding DNA: TGTGCCAGCAGTTTATTAGGGACTAGCGGTTACAATGAACAGTTCTTC.

The V gene is TRBV15, the J gene TRBJ2-7; D gene unclear. The V and J ends lost 9 bases and 0 bases respectively, with 18 bases between them. The length of the CDR3 is 15 residues. Germline CDR1 LNHNV, CDR2 YYDKDF (reference sequence). As DNA, the CDR3 is TGTGCCACATCTACCCTCGGGTTGAGCTCCTACGAGCAGTACTTC. Amino acid sequence: CATSTLGLSSYEQYF.

The chain uses TRBV5-6 and TRBJ2-7; 9 nucleotides agree with TRBD2. The CDR3 extends over 14 amino acids. Germline V gene data show CDR1 as SGHDT and CDR2 as YYEEEE. J lost 2 bases, V lost 0 bases, and 0 bases had no gene match. The chain's CDR3 is CASSLASGAYEQYF. In DNA, the CDR3 is TGTGCCAGCAGCTTGGCTAGCGGGGCCTACGAGCAGTACTTC.

V and J are TRBV6-5 and TRBJ2-1; a weak D match, TRBD2 (7 bases). The CDR3 length is 15 residues. V was shortened by 8 bases and J by 3 bases, with 17 bases between the two germline ends. Germline assignment: CDR1 MNHEY and CDR2 SVGAGI. CDR3 sequence (DNA): TGTGCCAGCGGGGAGGGGGGGAATAACTACAATGAGCAGTTCTTC. This encodes CASGEGGNNYNEQFF.

Only a few counts were recorded for this clone. The chain recombines TRBV28 with TRBJ1-3; D might be TRBD1 (6 bases). The V end lost 4 bases, the J end lost 4 bases, and 8 bases lay between the germline ends. CDR1 and CDR2 from the germline V gene are MDHEN and SYDVKM. This CDR3 contains 13 residues. This CDR3 is CASSSDRGNTIYF. The CDR3 DNA reads as TGTGCCAGCAGTTCCGACAGGGGAAACACCATATATTTT.

This clone was counted only a few times. V usage is TRBV13 and J usage is TRBJ1-1; the D is unclear. The ends were cut back, 8 bases at V and 0 bases at J, with 4 bases in the middle. The CDR3 runs 11 residues. Germline CDR1 reads PRHDT; CDR2 reads FYEKMQ (reference sequence). The CDR3 nucleotides read TGTGCCAGCCCCATGAACACTGAAGCTTTCTTT. Its protein is CASPMNTEAFF.

The CDR3 region is CASSDPQENYGYTF. DNA for the CDR3: TGTGCCAGCAGCGACCCACAGGAGAATTATGGCTACACCTTC. The rearrangement joins TRBV9 to TRBJ1-2, with D perhaps TRBD1 (5 bases). The CDR3 sequence is 14 residues long. Trimming left V 3 bases short and J 5 bases short, with 14 bases between. CDR1 is SGDLS, CDR2 YYNGEE, per germline.

Notes on this clone: This same CDR3 is encoded by further DNA sequences in the sample. The chain couples TRBV19 to TRBJ2-7; D possibly corresponds to TRBD2 (5 bases). With 3 bases removed from V and 2 bases from J, the gap between germline ends came to 11 bases. Germline CDR1 LNHDA, CDR2 SQIVND (reference sequence). The CDR3 length is 14 residues. CDR3 amino acids: CASSIGSGTYEQYF. The CDR3 nucleotides read TGTGCCAGTAGTATTGGGTCCGGGACCTACGAGCAGTACTTC.

The gene calls are TRBV7-9 and TRBJ2-3, with D uncertain. This CDR3 region has 17 residues. Germline loops: CDR1 SEHNR, CDR2 FQNEAQ (reference sequence). V was trimmed by 2 bases and J by 0 bases, leaving 15 bases between them. CDR3 sequence reads: CASSLTQRHYSTDTQYF. CDR3 nucleotides: TGTGCCAGCAGCTTAACACAGCGCCACTATAGCACAGATACGCAGTATTTT.

This chain connects TRBV5-1 to TRBJ1-2; TRBD1 is a possible D gene (5 bases). From germline, CDR1 is SGHRS and CDR2 YFSETQ. V lost 6 bases and J 3 bases, leaving 9 bases between the germline ends. CDR3 length: 12 residues. CDR3 region: CASTDTDYGYTF. CDR3 nucleotide sequence: TGCGCCAGCACGGACACCGACTATGGCTACACCTTC.

The genes are TRBV5-1 and TRBJ2-3, with 8 positions matching TRBD2. The V segment lost 0 bases and the J segment 5 bases; nucleotides outside the gene matches: 8. CDR1 is SGHRS, CDR2 YFSETQ, per germline. The CDR3 loop spans 16 amino acids. CDR3 bases: TGCGCCAGCAGCTTGGGGCTAGCGGGCCCATTAGATACGCAGTATTTT. Encoded protein: CASSLGLAGPLDTQYF.

The chain has TRBV5-1 and TRBJ2-3, with D perhaps TRBD2 (5 bases). V lost 0 bases and J 3 bases, leaving 14 bases between the germline ends. Germline V gene data show CDR1 as SGHRS and CDR2 as YFSETQ. The CDR3 totals 16 residues. The CDR3: CASSLGSGGGTDTQYF. The CDR3, as DNA: TGCGCCAGCAGCTTGGGGAGCGGCGGTGGGACAGATACGCAGTATTTT.

This sequence joins TRBV27 and TRBJ2-3; D is ambiguous. Germline CDR1 and CDR2: MNHEY and SMNVEV (reference sequence). V lost 5 bases to trimming and J lost 0 bases, with 15 bases between them. This CDR3 region has 16 residues. The CDR3 here is CASSPGWTLSTDTQYF. In DNA, the CDR3 is TGTGCCAGCAGTCCCGGGTGGACCTTGAGCACAGATACGCAGTATTTT.

The chain links TRBV5-6 to TRBJ2-7; possible D gene TRBD2, 6 bases. Germline V gives CDR1 SGHDT, CDR2 YYEEEE. CDR3 length: 13 residues. The V gene lost 2 bases and the J gene lost 3 bases, with 9 bases spanning the gap. The CDR3 DNA reads TGTGCCAGCAGCTTAACGGGGGTCTACGAGCAGTACTTC. It specifies CASSLTGVYEQYF.

The rearrangement uses TRBV7-9 and TRBJ1-2; D is unclear. CDR3 length: 13 residues. Trimming removed 5 bases at V and 6 bases at J, with 13 bases between. The germline CDR1 and CDR2 sequences are SEHNR and FQNEAQ (reference sequence). CDR3 DNA: TGTGCCAGCAGCGACGGGATGGTTAATGGCTACACCTTC. Its translation is CASSDGMVNGYTF.